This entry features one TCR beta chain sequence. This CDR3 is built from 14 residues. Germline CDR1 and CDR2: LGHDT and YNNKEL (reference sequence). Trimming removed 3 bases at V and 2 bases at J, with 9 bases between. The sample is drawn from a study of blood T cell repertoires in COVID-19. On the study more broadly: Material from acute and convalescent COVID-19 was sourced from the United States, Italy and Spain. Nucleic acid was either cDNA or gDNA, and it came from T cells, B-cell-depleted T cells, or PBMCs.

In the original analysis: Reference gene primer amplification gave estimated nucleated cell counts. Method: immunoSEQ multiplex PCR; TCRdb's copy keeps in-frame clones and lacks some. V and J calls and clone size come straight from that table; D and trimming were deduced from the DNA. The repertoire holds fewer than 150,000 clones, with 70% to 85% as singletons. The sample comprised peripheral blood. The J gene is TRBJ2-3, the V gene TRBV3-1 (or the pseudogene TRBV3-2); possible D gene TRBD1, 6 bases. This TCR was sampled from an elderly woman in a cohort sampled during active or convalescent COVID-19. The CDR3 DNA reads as TGTGCCAGCAGCCAGGGGGCGGTCACAGATACGCAGTATTTT. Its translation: CASSQGAVTDTQYF.